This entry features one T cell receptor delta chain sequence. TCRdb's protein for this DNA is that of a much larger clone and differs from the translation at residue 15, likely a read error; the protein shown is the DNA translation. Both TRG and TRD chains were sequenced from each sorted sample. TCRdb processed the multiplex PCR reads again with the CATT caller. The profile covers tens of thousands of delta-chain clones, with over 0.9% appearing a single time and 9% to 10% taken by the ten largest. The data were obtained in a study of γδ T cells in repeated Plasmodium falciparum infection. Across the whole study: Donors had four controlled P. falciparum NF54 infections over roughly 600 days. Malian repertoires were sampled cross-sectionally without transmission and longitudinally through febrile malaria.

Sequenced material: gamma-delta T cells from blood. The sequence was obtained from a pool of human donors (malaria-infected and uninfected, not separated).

As DNA, the CDR3 is TGTGCTCTTGGGGTTTGTTCCTACGCTACGAGAAACTGGGGGATGACAGGATTCACCGATAAACTCATCTTT. Protein product: CALGVCSYATRNWGMTGFTDKLIF. The chain is built from TRDV1 and TRDJ1; 10 bases agree with TRDD3. Unmatched junction bases numbered 30, after V lost 4 bases and J lost 1 base. Germline V gene lookup returns CDR1 TSWWSYY and CDR2 QGS. This CDR3 has 24 amino acids.